These 17 T cell receptor beta chains were sequenced from one sample in a study of blood T cell repertoires in COVID-19. Sequenced by immunoSEQ multiplex PCR; TCRdb stores in-frame clones only, minus some. The top ten hold under 3% of the sample, which has roughly 400,000 clones, more than 70% seen once. Sequenced input: peripheral blood. The receptor source for this set is a woman in her fifties or sixties with COVID-19, enrolled during active disease.

The chain is built from TRBV5-1 and TRBJ2-1; D may be TRBD2 (5 bases). Germline lookup yields CDR1 SGHRS and CDR2 YFSETQ. This CDR3 is built from 12 residues. V lost 4 bases and J 5 bases, leaving 7 bases between the germline ends. CDR3 sequence: CASSPGNNEQFF. The CDR3 DNA reads as TGCGCCAGCAGCCCGGGAAACAATGAGCAGTTCTTC.

This chain joins TRBV5-4 and TRBJ1-6, with TRBD1 matching over 10 bases. This CDR3 has 18 amino acids. Germline V lookup: CDR1 SGHNT, CDR2 YYREEE (reference sequence). After removal of 4 bases from V and 1 base from J, the junction contained 8 bases not matched to a gene. For the CDR3, the DNA is TGTGCCAGCAGCGCTGACAGGGGGCTCGGGTCCTATAATTCACCCCTCCACTTT. Translated, it gives CASSADRGLGSYNSPLHF. The full variable domain, completed using reference TRBV5-4 and TRBJ1-6, is ETGVTQSPTHLIKTRGQQVTLRCSSQSGHNTVSWYQQALGQGPQFIFQYYREEENGRGNFPPRFSGLQFPNYSSELNVNALELDDSALYLCASSADRGLGSYNSPLHFGNGTRLTVT.

The rearrangement uses TRBV6-1 and TRBJ2-1, with 9 bases matching TRBD1. Germline V gene sequence: CDR1 MNHNS, CDR2 SASEGT. Trimming cost V 3 bases and J 8 bases; bases outside gene matches: 17. The CDR3 has 18 amino acids. This CDR3 reads CASSDLRPPQGARDEQFF. In DNA form, the CDR3 reads TGTGCCAGCAGTGATCTAAGACCACCACAGGGGGCCCGGGATGAGCAGTTCTTC.

The chain links TRBV29-1 to TRBJ1-2, with D perhaps TRBD1 (6 bases). From germline, CDR1 is SQVTM and CDR2 ANQGSEA. Trimming cost V 3 bases and J 7 bases, with 9 bases left between them. This CDR3 is 11 amino acids long. The CDR3 protein is CSVESGAGYTF. In DNA form, the CDR3 reads TGCAGCGTTGAGTCAGGGGCTGGCTACACCTTC.

The rearrangement joins TRBV4-1 to TRBJ2-7; D gene ambiguous. Germline V CDR1 and CDR2: MGHRA, YSYEKL. Trimming removed 1 base at V and 9 bases at J, with 13 bases between. This CDR3 contains 13 residues. CDR3 region: CASSQGNLVGQYF. DNA for the CDR3: TGCGCCAGCAGCCAAGGAAACCTAGTAGGGCAGTACTTC.

The chain joins TRBV2 to TRBJ1-2; 8 nucleotides agree with TRBD1. Germline CDR1 and CDR2: SNHLY and FYNNEI. The CDR3 length is 15 residues. V shed 4 bases and J 8 bases; nucleotides not matched to a gene: 12. The CDR3, as DNA: TGTGCCAGCAGTGTTCTGGGACAGGCCCCGGCGGGCTACACCTTC. This gives the protein CASSVLGQAPAGYTF.

This sequence joins TRBV28 and TRBJ2-7, with 7 bases aligning to TRBD1. CDR3 size: 15 residues. Germline CDR1 reads MDHEN; CDR2 reads SYDVKM. The junction had 10 bases not matched to a gene; V was cut back by 4 bases and J by 4 bases. The DNA of the CDR3 is TGTGCCAGCAGTTCTCCCGACAGGGTTTTTTACGAGCAGTACTTC. It translates to CASSSPDRVFYEQYF.

The J gene is TRBJ1-2, the V gene TRBV19; TRBD1 aligns across 8 bases. The CDR3 extends over 15 amino acids. Germline-derived CDR1 and CDR2 are LNHDA and SQIVND (reference sequence). With V trimmed by 5 bases and J by 1 base, 6 bases remained unmatched. This CDR3 reads CASSGNRGSNYGYTF. The CDR3 nucleotides read TGTGCCAGTAGTGGTAACAGGGGGAGTAACTATGGCTACACCTTC.

This clone showed up just a few times. The V gene is TRBV4-1, the J gene TRBJ1-1; TRBD1 might be the D (6 bases). CDR3 size: 14 residues. In germline, CDR1 is MGHRA, CDR2 YSYEKL. Trimming cost V 2 bases and J 6 bases, with 13 bases left between them. CDR3 in amino acids: CASSQRDTSAEAFF. CDR3 nucleotide sequence: TGCGCCAGCAGCCAACGGGACACCTCCGCTGAAGCTTTCTTT.

This clone has a single count. The chain uses TRBV3-1 (or the pseudogene TRBV3-2) and TRBJ1-5; a weak D match, TRBD1 (5 bases). V lost 5 bases to trimming and J lost 6 bases, with 20 bases between them. CDR1 and CDR2 (germline): LGHDT, YNNKEL (reference sequence). The CDR3 consists of 16 residues. The CDR3 bases are TGTGCCAGCAGCGAAGGACGAGAAAGGGGTAGTCAGCCCCAGCATTTT. Its protein is CASSEGRERGSQPQHF.

The CDR3 DNA follows: TGTGCCAGCAGCTTAATCGTGGCAGGGACCTACGAGCAGTACTTC. Encoded protein: CASSLIVAGTYEQYF. This sequence joins TRBV7-9 and TRBJ2-7; possible D gene TRBD1, 5 bases. There are 15 residues in the CDR3. Per germline, CDR1 SEHNR and CDR2 FQNEAQ (reference sequence). V was pared by 2 bases and J by 2 bases, with 13 bases between. The entire variable domain, with the rest obtained from reference TRBV7-9 and TRBJ2-7, is as follows: DTGVSQNPRHKITKRGQNVTFRCDPISEHNRLYWYRQTLGQGPEFLTYFQNEAQLEKSRLLSDRFSAERPKGSFSTLEIQRTEQGDSAMYLCASSLIVAGTYEQYFGPGTRLTVT.

This chain's CDR3 is CASSLLGQGIDEQYF. The CDR3 region has the DNA TGTGCCAGCAGCTTGCTGGGACAGGGGATAGACGAGCAGTACTTC. The gene calls are TRBV5-6 and TRBJ2-7; TRBD1 matches at 10 bases. Germline V gene lookup returns CDR1 SGHDT and CDR2 YYEEEE. The CDR3 is made up of 15 amino acids. Trimming cost V 1 base and J 5 bases; bases outside gene matches: 6.

J is TRBJ1-1 and V is TRBV29-1; 7 bases are a match to TRBD1. V was pared by 6 bases and J by 1 base, with 8 bases of the junction left unmatched. The CDR3 is 14 amino acids. CDR1 SQVTM and CDR2 ANQGSEA come from the germline V gene. The CDR3: CSVQRGQPNTEAFF. Written as DNA, the CDR3 is TGCAGCGTGCAAAGGGGACAGCCGAACACTGAAGCTTTCTTT. The entire variable domain, with the rest obtained from reference TRBV29-1 and TRBJ1-1, is as follows: SAVISQKPSRDICQRGTSLTIQCQVDSQVTMMFWYRQQPGQSLTLIATANQGSEATYESGFVIDKFPISRPNLTFSTLTVSNMSPEDSSIYLCSVQRGQPNTEAFFGQGTRLTVV.

This sequence joins TRBV19 and TRBJ2-1; 10 bases agree with TRBD1. The CDR3 is 16 amino acids. With 5 bases clipped from V and 0 bases from J, the junction kept 4 bases outside the gene matches. CDR1 and CDR2 (germline): LNHDA, SQIVND (reference sequence). The CDR3 protein is CASSLTGGASYNEQFF. The CDR3 region has the DNA TGTGCCAGTAGTCTGACAGGGGGCGCCTCCTACAATGAGCAGTTCTTC. The full variable domain, in which reference TRBV19 and TRBJ2-1 provide the parts outside the CDR3, is DGGITQSPKYLFRKEGQNVTLSCEQNLNHDAMYWYRQDPGQGLRLIYYSQIVNDFQKGDIAEGYSVSREKKESFPLTVTSAQKNPTAFYLCASSLTGGASYNEQFFGPGTRLTVL.

This chain joins TRBV6-5 and TRBJ1-2; possibly TRBD1 for D (6 bases). Germline V gives CDR1 MNHEY, CDR2 SVGAGI. V gave up 9 bases and J gave up 8 bases, with 22 bases separating them. The CDR3 extends over 14 amino acids. As DNA, the CDR3 is TGTGCCAGTGATCCGTTCGACAGGCCGAGGGGCTACACCTTC. Residues: CASDPFDRPRGYTF.

This chain uses TRBV9 with TRBJ2-1; D possibly corresponds to TRBD1 (6 bases). V was clipped by 3 bases and J by 7 bases, with 17 bases between them. Germline V gene sequence: CDR1 SGDLS, CDR2 YYNGEE. The CDR3 totals 15 residues. CDR3 region: CASSEGGQPSNEQFF. CDR3 nucleotide sequence: TGTGCCAGCAGCGAAGGTGGACAGCCCTCGAATGAGCAGTTCTTC.

V and J are TRBV13 and TRBJ2-3; 8 bases are a match to TRBD2. CDR3 length equals 15 residues. Unmatched junction bases numbered 4, after V lost 3 bases and J lost 2 bases. Germline V gene data show CDR1 as PRHDT and CDR2 as FYEKMQ (reference sequence). The CDR3 here is CASSLSGGFTDTQYF. The CDR3 nucleotides read TGTGCCAGCAGCTTGAGCGGGGGTTTCACAGATACGCAGTATTTT.